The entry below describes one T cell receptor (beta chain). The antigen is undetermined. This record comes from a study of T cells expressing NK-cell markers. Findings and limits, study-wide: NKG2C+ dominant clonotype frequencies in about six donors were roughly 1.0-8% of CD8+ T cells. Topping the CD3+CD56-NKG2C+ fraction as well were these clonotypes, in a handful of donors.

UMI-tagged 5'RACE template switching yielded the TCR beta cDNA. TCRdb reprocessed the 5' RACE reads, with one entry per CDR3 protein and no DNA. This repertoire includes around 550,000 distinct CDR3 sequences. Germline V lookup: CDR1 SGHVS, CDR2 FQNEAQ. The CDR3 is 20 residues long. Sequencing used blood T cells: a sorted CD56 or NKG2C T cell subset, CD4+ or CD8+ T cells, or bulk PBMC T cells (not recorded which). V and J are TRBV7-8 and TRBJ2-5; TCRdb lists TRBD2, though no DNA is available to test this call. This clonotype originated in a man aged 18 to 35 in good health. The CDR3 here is CASSSPRGTSGSAKGETQYF.